This is a list of T cell receptor beta chains from one sample in a study of radiotherapy plus CTLA-4 blockade in lung cancer. Sequencing was performed with immunoSEQ multiplex PCR; in TCRdb, only in-frame clones are kept and a portion is missing. This table has about 120,000 clones, 65% to 85% appearing once. Sequenced material: peripheral blood, taken from a patient treated with radiotherapy plus ipilimumab. These receptors all come from a human donor with non-small cell lung cancer who had a partial response to radiotherapy plus ipilimumab. CDR3s include the opening cysteine and the closing phenylalanine or tryptophan. The D gene is left open where the match is weak. Expanded clones are given a class, and other clones once, few, many or no size at all.

v_call: TRBV6-6; j_call: TRBJ1-2; d_call: .; clone_size: .; cdr3_aa: CASRQLQQDYGYTF; cdr3_nt: TGTGCCAGCAGACAGCTCCAGCAGGACTATGGCTACACCTTC
v_call: TRBV30; j_call: TRBJ2-3; d_call: TRBD1; clone_size: .; cdr3_aa: CAWSEDRDRAVDTQYF; cdr3_nt: TGTGCCTGGAGTGAGGACCGGGACAGGGCGGTAGATACGCAGTATTTT
v_call: TRBV23-1; j_call: TRBJ1-1; d_call: .; clone_size: .; cdr3_aa: CASSQWGSGAEAFF; cdr3_nt: TGCGCCAGCAGTCAATGGGGCTCGGGGGCTGAAGCTTTCTTT
v_call: TRBV6-6; j_call: TRBJ1-6; d_call: .; clone_size: .; cdr3_aa: CASSRDSYNSPLHF; cdr3_nt: TGTGCCAGCAGCCGCGACAGTTACAATTCACCCCTCCACTTT
v_call: TRBV5-1; j_call: TRBJ2-5; d_call: TRBD1; clone_size: few; cdr3_aa: CASSLGFGTGVETQYF; cdr3_nt: TGCGCCAGCAGCTTGGGGTTTGGGACAGGGGTAGAGACCCAGTACTTC
v_call: TRBV4-1; j_call: TRBJ2-2; d_call: TRBD1; clone_size: few; cdr3_aa: CASSQEDRPTGELFF; cdr3_nt: TGCGCCAGCAGCCAAGAGGACAGGCCCACCGGGGAGCTGTTTTTT
v_call: TRBV6-5; j_call: TRBJ2-5; d_call: TRBD2; clone_size: .; cdr3_aa: CASRGGRPQETQYF; cdr3_nt: TGTGCCAGCCGGGGCGGGAGGCCCCAAGAGACCCAGTACTTC
v_call: TRBV6-1; j_call: TRBJ2-3; d_call: .; clone_size: few; cdr3_aa: CASSETGPDTQYF; cdr3_nt: TGTGCCAGCAGTGAAACAGGTCCAGATACGCAGTATTTT
v_call: TRBV27; j_call: TRBJ1-2; d_call: .; clone_size: .; cdr3_aa: CASSLSPALGYTF; cdr3_nt: TGTGCCAGCAGTCTCTCCCCCGCGCTAGGCTACACCTTC
v_call: TRBV9; j_call: TRBJ2-2; d_call: .; clone_size: .; cdr3_aa: CASSVEQGGAGELFF; cdr3_nt: TGTGCCAGCAGCGTAGAACAGGGGGGGGCCGGGGAGCTGTTTTTT
v_call: TRBV6-6; j_call: TRBJ1-2; d_call: TRBD1; clone_size: .; cdr3_aa: CASSSAPGQGGSYTF; cdr3_nt: TGTGCCAGCAGTTCTGCCCCGGGACAGGGAGGATCCTACACCTTC
v_call: TRBV5-1; j_call: TRBJ2-2; d_call: .; clone_size: .; cdr3_aa: CASSLETSSIPGELFF; cdr3_nt: TGCGCCAGCAGCTTGGAGACTAGTTCGATCCCCGGGGAGCTGTTTTTT
v_call: TRBV6-6; j_call: TRBJ2-3; d_call: .; clone_size: .; cdr3_aa: CASINRVTDTQYF; cdr3_nt: TGTGCCAGCATAAACAGGGTCACAGATACGCAGTATTTT
v_call: TRBV9; j_call: TRBJ2-1; d_call: .; clone_size: .; cdr3_aa: CASSVASGDYNEQFF; cdr3_nt: TGTGCCAGCAGCGTAGCTTCAGGGGACTACAATGAGCAGTTCTTC
v_call: TRBV2; j_call: TRBJ1-1; d_call: .; clone_size: .; cdr3_aa: CASSANWNTEAFF; cdr3_nt: TGTGCCAGCAGCGCGAACTGGAACACTGAAGCTTTCTTT
v_call: TRBV2; j_call: TRBJ2-5; d_call: .; clone_size: .; cdr3_aa: CASKAEETQYF; cdr3_nt: TGTGCCAGCAAGGCGGAAGAGACCCAGTACTTC
v_call: TRBV7-9; j_call: TRBJ1-2; d_call: .; clone_size: few; cdr3_aa: CASSLDVATGVGYTF; cdr3_nt: TGTGCCAGCAGCTTAGACGTTGCGACGGGGGTAGGCTACACCTTC
v_call: TRBV6-5; j_call: TRBJ1-2; d_call: TRBD1; clone_size: .; cdr3_aa: CASSSGTGVGYGYTF; cdr3_nt: TGTGCCAGCAGTTCCGGGACAGGGGTCGGATATGGCTACACCTTC
v_call: TRBV5-5; j_call: TRBJ2-7; d_call: TRBD2; clone_size: .; cdr3_aa: CASSLGAGELYEQYF; cdr3_nt: TGTGCCAGCAGCTTGGGGGCGGGAGAGCTCTACGAGCAGTACTTC
v_call: TRBV6-5; j_call: TRBJ1-2; d_call: .; clone_size: .; cdr3_aa: CASSYSTRGYGYTF; cdr3_nt: TGTGCCAGCAGTTACTCGACTAGGGGCTATGGCTACACCTTC
v_call: TRBV11-3; j_call: TRBJ2-1; d_call: .; clone_size: .; cdr3_aa: CASSLSEVNEQFF; cdr3_nt: TGTGCCAGCTCTCTCTCGGAGGTGAATGAGCAGTTCTTC
v_call: TRBV19; j_call: TRBJ1-5; d_call: .; clone_size: .; cdr3_aa: CASNARTVNQPQHF; cdr3_nt: TGTGCCAGTAACGCTAGGACAGTTAATCAGCCCCAGCATTTT
v_call: TRBV5-4; j_call: TRBJ1-2; d_call: TRBD1; clone_size: .; cdr3_aa: CASSIDSGTVRGYTF; cdr3_nt: TGTGCCAGCAGCATTGACTCCGGGACAGTAAGGGGCTACACCTTC
v_call: TRBV2; j_call: TRBJ2-1; d_call: TRBD2; clone_size: .; cdr3_aa: CASSELGTSGRGRWNEQFF; cdr3_nt: TGTGCCAGCAGTGAACTTGGGACTAGCGGGAGGGGGCGTTGGAATGAGCAGTTCTTC
v_call: TRBV7-8; j_call: TRBJ2-1; d_call: TRBD2; clone_size: .; cdr3_aa: CASSSTSAPYNEQFF; cdr3_nt: TGTGCCAGCAGCTCGACTAGCGCTCCCTACAATGAGCAGTTCTTC
v_call: TRBV10-2; j_call: TRBJ1-5; d_call: TRBD1; clone_size: .; cdr3_aa: CASSLGQVYNQPQHF; cdr3_nt: TGCGCCAGCAGTCTTGGACAGGTTTACAATCAGCCCCAGCATTTT
v_call: TRBV14; j_call: TRBJ2-1; d_call: TRBD2; clone_size: .; cdr3_aa: CASSFGTSGYNEQFF; cdr3_nt: TGTGCCAGCAGCTTCGGGACTAGCGGTTACAATGAGCAGTTCTTC
v_call: TRBV11-2; j_call: TRBJ2-3; d_call: TRBD2; clone_size: .; cdr3_aa: CASSQTSGFLSDTQYF; cdr3_nt: TGTGCCAGCAGCCAAACTAGCGGGTTTTTATCAGATACGCAGTATTTT
v_call: TRBV5-1; j_call: TRBJ1-4; d_call: TRBD1; clone_size: .; cdr3_aa: CASSPGQGGEKLFF; cdr3_nt: TGCGCCAGCAGCCCGGGACAGGGAGGGGAAAAACTGTTTTTT
v_call: TRBV29-1; j_call: TRBJ1-2; d_call: .; clone_size: .; cdr3_aa: CSVSGDTTNYGYTF; cdr3_nt: TGCAGCGTGTCAGGGGACACCACTAACTATGGCTACACCTTC
v_call: TRBV7-2; j_call: TRBJ2-3; d_call: .; clone_size: once; cdr3_aa: CASSLMASGTDTQYF; cdr3_nt: TGTGCCAGCAGCTTAATGGCTAGCGGCACAGATACGCAGTATTTT
v_call: TRBV6-6; j_call: TRBJ1-4; d_call: .; clone_size: few; cdr3_aa: CASSYVDSREKLFF; cdr3_nt: TGTGCCAGCAGTTACGTCGACTCTCGGGAAAAACTGTTTTTT
v_call: TRBV6-5; j_call: TRBJ2-3; d_call: TRBD1; clone_size: .; cdr3_aa: CASRRTGAVDTQYF; cdr3_nt: TGTGCCAGCCGACGGACAGGGGCCGTGGATACGCAGTATTTT
v_call: TRBV6-5; j_call: TRBJ2-2; d_call: TRBD2; clone_size: .; cdr3_aa: CASSNGGADTGELFF; cdr3_nt: TGTGCCAGCAGTAACGGGGGGGCTGACACCGGGGAGCTGTTTTTT
v_call: TRBV7-8; j_call: TRBJ1-5; d_call: .; clone_size: .; cdr3_aa: CASSLDRGNQPQHF; cdr3_nt: TGTGCCAGCAGCTTAGACAGGGGCAATCAGCCCCAGCATTTT
v_call: TRBV6-5; j_call: TRBJ2-2; d_call: TRBD1; clone_size: .; cdr3_aa: CASSYSDRGPGELFF; cdr3_nt: TGTGCCAGCAGTTACTCGGACAGGGGTCCCGGGGAGCTGTTTTTT